The TCR beta chain described here comes from a study of OX40 agonist ivuxolimab in advanced cancers. For the study at large: Patients in dose escalation had liver, melanoma, kidney or head and neck cancers. Study results and limitations: Expanded clones were, on average, more numerous in CD8+ T cells than in CD4+. No determination was made of the antigen specificity of the expanded peripheral T cells. People who partly responded at 0.1-3.0 mg/kg had some of the least clonal expansion seen.

About this clone: Its target is unknown.

Trimming took 0 bases from V and 2 from J, leaving 12 bases between them. In germline, CDR1 is SGHDT, CDR2 YYEEEE. The length of the CDR3 is 16 residues. Libraries were prepared by immunoSEQ multiplex PCR; TCRdb keeps only in-frame clonotypes and omits some of them. The sample carries roughly 48,000 clones, approximately 90% recorded once. This clonotype was obtained from an adult with an advanced solid tumor such as melanoma, head and neck, liver or kidney cancer. The chain employs TRBV5-6 and TRBJ2-1, with a weak D call TRBD2 (6 bases). The specimen was CD4+ or CD8+ T cells sorted from blood, collected in a trial of the OX40 agonist ivuxolimab. In nucleotides, the CDR3 is TGTGCCAGCAGCTTGGCAACGGAGGGGCCCTACAATGAGCAGTTCTTC. Residues: CASSLATEGPYNEQFF.